This note documents a single T cell receptor beta chain sequence. Authors' processing steps: By means of reference gene primer amplification, nucleated cell counts were estimated. TCRdb's table, derived via immunoSEQ multiplex PCR, lists solely in-frame clones and lacks some. Clone size and V and J calls were adopted from that table, with D and trimming inferred from the DNA. The sample records about 52,000 clones, approximately 85% being singletons. The length of the CDR3 is 16 residues. Germline V CDR1 and CDR2: WNHNN, SYGVQD (reference sequence). Trimming shortened V by 0 bases and J by 7 bases, and 18 bases separated the two germline ends. This entry belongs to a study of blood T cell repertoires in COVID-19.

The sequencing sample was made of peripheral blood. This TCR was recovered from a woman at least 80 years old with acute or convalescent COVID-19. This chain uses TRBV10-1 with TRBJ1-1; D is perhaps TRBD1 (5 bases). The CDR3 loop is CASSESLTGGRDEAFF. CDR3 DNA: TGCGCCAGCAGTGAGTCCCTGACGGGGGGAAGGGATGAAGCTTTCTTT.